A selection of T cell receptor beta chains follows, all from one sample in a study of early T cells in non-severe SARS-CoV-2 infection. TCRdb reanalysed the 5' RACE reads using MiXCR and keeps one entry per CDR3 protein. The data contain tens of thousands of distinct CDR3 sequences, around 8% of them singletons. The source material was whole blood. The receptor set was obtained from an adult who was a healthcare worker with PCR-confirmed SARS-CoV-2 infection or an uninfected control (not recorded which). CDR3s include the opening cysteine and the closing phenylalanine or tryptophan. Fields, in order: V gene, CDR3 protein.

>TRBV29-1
CSVRGSKQETQYF
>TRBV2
CASSGERANEQFF
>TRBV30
CAWSGGLEGEQFF
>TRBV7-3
CASSLTVGRVEQFF
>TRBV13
CASSLMGQSSPLHF
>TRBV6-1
CASSEAGKGASGLAAKTQYF
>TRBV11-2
CASSPRKGRGNSPLHF
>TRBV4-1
CASSQTSTDTQYF
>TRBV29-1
CSAKFGYNEQFF
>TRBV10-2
CASSSSGGWGGDTQYF
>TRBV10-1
CASSPRDTYYGYTF
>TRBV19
CASSGLAENTIYF
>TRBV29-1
CSVEEINKRQGGYGYTF
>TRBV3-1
CASSQGLAGTYTDTQYF
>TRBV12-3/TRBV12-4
CASSLHGSPRYEQYF
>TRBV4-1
CASSQQESGNTIYF
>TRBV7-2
CASKMGPKPTGELFF
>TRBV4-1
CASSQDEGSSYEQYF
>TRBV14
CASSPLSVNTDTQYF
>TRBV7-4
CASNTSFPGGDEKLFF
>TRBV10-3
CAARDREGTQYF
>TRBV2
CASSEEAAANEEFF
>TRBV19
CASSIGGNYGYTF
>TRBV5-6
CASSWGTGTYNEQFF
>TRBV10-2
CASSDRDYGYTF
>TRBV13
CASTERGDRGNTIYF
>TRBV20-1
CSGVTSGGAEQYF
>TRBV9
CASSGELLNEQFF
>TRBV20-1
CSASTGGGYEQYF
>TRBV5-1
CASSLGDRASYGYTF
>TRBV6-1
CASSEGHGYSNQPQHF
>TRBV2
CASSEAGGGNTQYF
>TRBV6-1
CASSRLGDYGYTF
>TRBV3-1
CASSQGSGSMGETQYF
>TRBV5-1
CASSFAGTQETQYF
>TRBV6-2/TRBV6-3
CASSPLAGDGANVLTF